This entry lists 13 T cell receptor beta chains sequenced from one sample in a study of T cell changes during pregnancy in multiple sclerosis. Method: immunoSEQ multiplex PCR; TCRdb's copy keeps in-frame clones and lacks some. The sample comprises tens of thousands of clones, almost 95% of which are singletons, and about 0.75% rests with the top ten. The sample consisted of CD4+ T cells from peripheral blood mononuclear cells, taken in the third trimester of pregnancy. The receptors come from a female donor with multiple sclerosis, enrolled in a pregnancy study.

The J gene is TRBJ1-4, the V gene TRBV6-5; D remains ambiguous. Germline CDR1 is MNHEY and CDR2 is SVGAGI. The CDR3 extends over 13 amino acids. V was shortened by 2 bases and J by 7 bases, with 8 bases between the two germline ends. CDR3 loop: CASSYLKAEKLFF. In DNA form, the CDR3 reads TGTGCCAGCAGTTACCTCAAAGCTGAAAAACTGTTTTTT.

In nucleotides, the CDR3 is TGTGCCAGCAGAAGCCTGGACAGAAACTATGGCTACACCTTC. This gives the protein CASRSLDRNYGYTF. The V gene is TRBV11-2, the J gene TRBJ1-2, with a weak D call TRBD1 (6 bases). The CDR3 contains 14 residues. Trimming removed 6 bases at V and 2 bases at J, with 13 bases between. The V gene's germline CDR1 is SGHAT and CDR2 FQNNGV.

Details on this clone: The junction does not match germline at one end; this may be a read error. The chain carries TRBV29-1 and TRBJ2-7; 9 bases are a match to TRBD1. CDR3 length equals 12 residues. CDR1 SQVTM and CDR2 ANQGSEA come from the germline V gene. CDR3 sequence reads: CSVETGQGTLRF. DNA of the CDR3: TGCAGCGTGGAGACAGGACAGGGGACTCTACGTTTC.

The chain couples TRBV7-9 to TRBJ2-1; D perhaps matches TRBD2 (7 bases). Germline V gene lookup returns CDR1 SEHNR and CDR2 FQNEAQ (reference sequence). Trimming pared 0 bases from V and 4 bases from J, leaving 10 bases between. This CDR3 comprises 15 residues. CDR3 region: CASSLAGGAYNEQFF. The DNA for the CDR3 is TGTGCCAGCAGCTTAGCGGGGGGGGCGTACAATGAGCAGTTCTTC.

V gene TRBV9 combines with J gene TRBJ1-3, with 9 bases aligning to TRBD1. The length of the CDR3 is 16 residues. Trimming at V came to 0 bases and at J to 3 bases, leaving 4 bases not matched to a gene. Germline CDR1 and CDR2: SGDLS and YYNGEE. In DNA form, the CDR3 reads TGTGCCAGCAGCGTAGAGTACAGGGGGCTTGGAAACACCATATATTTT. Translating gives CASSVEYRGLGNTIYF.

For the CDR3, the DNA is TGTGCCAGCAGCTACGCTAGCGCCGAGACCCAGTACTTC. Its protein product is CASSYASAETQYF. V gene TRBV5-6 combines with J gene TRBJ2-5; D is perhaps TRBD2 (6 bases). The CDR3 totals 13 residues. Deletions cut 3 bases from V and 5 bases from J, with 11 bases between. The V gene's germline CDR1 is SGHDT and CDR2 YYEEEE.

The chain joins TRBV25-1 to TRBJ1-1; D is possibly TRBD1 (5 bases). This CDR3 region has 14 residues. The germline CDR1 and CDR2 sequences are MGHDK and SYGVNS. Trimming took 4 bases from V and 2 from J, leaving 11 bases between them. Here the CDR3 reads CASSGWGRNTEAFF. DNA for the CDR3: TGTGCCAGCAGTGGCTGGGGCCGAAACACTGAAGCTTTCTTT. The variable domain in full, with the rest retrieved from reference TRBV25-1 and TRBJ1-1, is EADIYQTPRYLVIGTGKKITLECSQTMGHDKMYWYQQDPGMELHLIHYSYGVNSTEKGDLSSESTVSRIRTEHFPLTLESARPSHTSQYLCASSGWGRNTEAFFGQGTRLTVV.

This clone was seen just once. The same CDR3 can be traced to other DNA sequences in this sample. The V call is TRBV5-4, the J call TRBJ2-7; no reliable D call. CDR3 size: 13 residues. Trimming took 4 bases from V and 0 from J, leaving 8 bases between them. Germline V CDR1 and CDR2: SGHNT, YYREEE (reference sequence). The CDR3 coding sequence is TGTGCCAGCAGCCCGGGTAGCTCCTACGAGCAGTACTTC. This sequence encodes CASSPGSSYEQYF.

J is TRBJ2-1 and V is TRBV7-9; 10 bases agree with TRBD2. Germline lookup yields CDR1 SEHNR and CDR2 FQNEAQ (reference sequence). The CDR3 covers 15 residues. The V and J ends lost 5 bases and 5 bases, in that order; junction bases with no gene match: 6. The CDR3 sequence is CASSLGTSEDNEQFF. CDR3 nucleotides: TGTGCCAGCAGCCTAGGGACTAGCGAAGACAATGAGCAGTTCTTC. Supplemented by reference TRBV7-9 and TRBJ2-1, the full variable domain reads DTGVSQNPRHKITKRGQNVTFRCDPISEHNRLYWYRQTLGQGPEFLTYFQNEAQLEKSRLLSDRFSAERPKGSFSTLEIQRTEQGDSAMYLCASSLGTSEDNEQFFGPGTRLTVL.

The rearrangement joins TRBV7-9 to TRBJ1-4, with no clear D. V was cut by 6 bases and J by 5 bases, with 10 bases left in between. Per the germline V gene, CDR1 is SEHNR and CDR2 is FQNEAQ (reference sequence). The CDR3 spans 13 residues. CDR3 protein: CASSFYPNEKLFF. The CDR3 region has the DNA TGTGCCAGCAGTTTCTATCCCAATGAAAAACTGTTTTTT.

The gene calls are TRBV4-1 and TRBJ1-2; D is possibly TRBD1 (6 bases). This CDR3 is built from 14 residues. Germline assignment: CDR1 MGHRA and CDR2 YSYEKL. The V end was cut by 1 base, the J end by 4 bases, with 10 bases between. The CDR3 coding sequence is TGCGCCAGCAGCCAAGGTGCAGGGGCCTATGGCTACACCTTC. Translated: CASSQGAGAYGYTF.

This clone has only one observation. As DNA, the CDR3 is TGCGCCAGCAGCCCCATACCGGGTAAGGGGGATAAAGCACTAAAGGGGTATTTT. Encoded protein: CASSPIPGKGDKALKGYF. The V and J genes are TRBV10-1 and TRBJ2-3, with TRBD1 as a possible D gene (6 bases). From germline, CDR1 is WNHNN and CDR2 SYGVQD (reference sequence). The CDR3 contains 18 residues. Trimming shortened V by 6 bases and J by 14 bases, and 36 bases separated the two germline ends.

The chain links TRBV7-9 to TRBJ1-4; D gene ambiguous. V lost 4 bases to trimming and J lost 7 bases, with 13 bases between them. CDR1 and CDR2 (germline): SEHNR, FQNEAQ (reference sequence). There are 14 residues in the CDR3. The CDR3 region has the DNA TGTGCCAGCAGCTCGCCAGGCGTCCCTGAAAAACTGTTTTTT. It specifies CASSSPGVPEKLFF.